This paragraph covers one TCR beta chain sequence. Germline CDR1 is SNHLY and CDR2 is FYNNEI. J was trimmed by 7 bases and V by 4 bases; bases with no gene match: 5. The CDR3 has 13 amino acids. Authors' data handling: It was from reference gene primer amplification that nucleated cell counts were estimated. Assay used: immunoSEQ multiplex PCR; TCRdb lists only in-frame clones, some missing. The V and J calls and clone size are taken from that table; D and trimming were inferred from the DNA. The sample shows about 160,000 clones, approximately 82% of them seen only once. This record belongs to a study of blood T cell repertoires in COVID-19. Study-level information: From T cells, B-cell-depleted T cells, or PBMCs came the material, which was cDNA or gDNA.

The source is a woman aged 40 to 50 with COVID-19, enrolled during active disease. The chain uses TRBV2 and TRBJ1-1; 8 nucleotides match TRBD1. The specimen sequenced was peripheral blood. CDR3 bases: TGTGCCAGCAGTGCCAGGGGGCTTGTTGAAGCTTTCTTT. It yields the protein CASSARGLVEAFF.